These T cell receptor beta chains were read from a single sample in a study of a mutant IDH1 vaccine in newly diagnosed glioma. The protocol was immunoSEQ multiplex PCR, while the TCRdb copy is restricted to in-frame clones and leaves out a portion. Of around 60,000 clones listed, around 90% were seen once; the top ten hold about 2.7%. Source: PBMCs, taken from a glioma patient treated with radiotherapy, temozolomide or both. All receptors derive from a man aged 45 to 65 with glioma. The CDR3 runs from the conserved cysteine through the conserved F or W. The D gene is left open where the match is weak. Not every row has a clone size; where given, it reads once, few, many or a size class.

abundance,v_gene,j_gene,d_gene,CDR3nt,CDR3aa
once,TRBV5-1,TRBJ1-4,-,TGCGCCAGCAGCTTGGAAGTCTTAGGACAGTCTAATGAAAAACTGTTTTTT,CASSLEVLGQSNEKLFF
-,TRBV6-5,TRBJ1-3,-,TGTGCCAGCAGTTACTCGGCAGGAAACACCATATATTTT,CASSYSAGNTIYF
once,TRBV5-1,TRBJ2-7,TRBD1,TGCGCCAGCAGCTTGGACGTGACAGGGGGCTACGAGCAGTACTTC,CASSLDVTGGYEQYF
-,TRBV28,TRBJ2-7,TRBD2,TGTGCCAGCACCCGGACTAGCGGGAGTGACGAGCAGTACTTC,CASTRTSGSDEQYF
-,TRBV5-1,TRBJ1-4,-,TGCGCCAGCAGCTTGAATCTGAGGGAAAAACTGTTTTTT,CASSLNLREKLFF
-,TRBV7-8,TRBJ2-7,-,TGTGCCAGCAGCCCCGGTGGGACCCAAACCTACGAGCAGTACTTC,CASSPGGTQTYEQYF
-,TRBV4-1,TRBJ2-5,-,TGCGCCAGCAGCCCTGGGGCAGGGCAAGTAGGAGAGACCCAGTACTTC,CASSPGAGQVGETQYF
once,TRBV14,TRBJ1-6,-,TGTGCCAGCAGCCAAGGCCGGGAGTATTCACCCCTCCACTTT,CASSQGREYSPLHF
-,TRBV6-5,TRBJ1-2,-,TGTGCCAGCAGTCCCCCGGGCAGTGGGTCGGGTGGCTACACCTTC,CASSPPGSGSGGYTF
-,TRBV2,TRBJ1-1,-,TGTGCCAGCATCGGGGTGGAGCGCATTATGAACACTGAAGCTTTCTTT,CASIGVERIMNTEAFF
-,TRBV30,TRBJ1-4,-,TGTGCCTGGAGTTTTACGACACGAGAGACAGAAAAACTGTTTTTT,CAWSFTTRETEKLFF
once,TRBV29-1,TRBJ2-2,TRBD2,TGCAGCGTTGCGGGACTAGCGGGAGCGAACACCGGGGAGCTGTTTTTT,CSVAGLAGANTGELFF
-,TRBV5-1,TRBJ2-2,-,TGCGCCAGCACATTCGACACCGGGGAGCTGTTTTTT,CASTFDTGELFF
-,TRBV6-1,TRBJ2-5,-,TGTGCCAGCAGGCTAGCGCACCAAGAGACCCAGTACTTC,CASRLAHQETQYF
-,TRBV29-1,TRBJ1-1,-,TGCAGCGTGGAGGGGACGGCTTTCTTT,CSVEGTAFF
-,TRBV6-5,TRBJ1-6,-,TGTGCCAGCAACGGCAATTCACCCCTCCACTTT,CASNGNSPLHF
once,TRBV11-2,TRBJ1-3,-,TGTGCCAGCAGCTTAGATCTAGGGCAGGGTCCGGACACCATATATTTT,CASSLDLGQGPDTIYF
once,TRBV5-1,TRBJ2-7,-,TGCGCCAGCAGCCACGCACGGGGAAGCTACGAGCAGTACTTC,CASSHARGSYEQYF
-,TRBV7-3,TRBJ1-5,-,TGTGCCAGCAGCTTAAAGTTGGGTCAGCCCCAGCATTTT,CASSLKLGQPQHF
-,TRBV6-5,TRBJ2-1,TRBD2,TGTGCCAGCAGACTTACTAGCGGGGTCTACAATGAGCAGTTCTTC,CASRLTSGVYNEQFF
once,TRBV4-3,TRBJ2-7,TRBD2,TGCGCCAGCAGCCCCACGACTAGCGGGTCCTACGAGCAGTACTTC,CASSPTTSGSYEQYF
few,TRBV6-5,TRBJ2-3,TRBD2,TGTGCCAGCAGACCTTTGCCGGGGGGGACAGATACGCAGTATTTT,CASRPLPGGTDTQYF
-,TRBV7-9,TRBJ1-1,-,TGTGCCAGCAGCTTATCCGGGAACACTGAAGCTTTCTTT,CASSLSGNTEAFF
-,TRBV5-6,TRBJ2-7,-,TGTGCCAGCAGCTTGATCCAGAGCTACGAGCAGTACTTC,CASSLIQSYEQYF
-,TRBV21-1,TRBJ2-5,-,TGTGCCAGCAGCAAATTGCGCGGGGGTGGAGAGACCCAGTACTTC,CASSKLRGGGETQYF
-,TRBV7-8,TRBJ1-2,-,TGTGCCAGCAGCTTAGAAGGGGGAAATGGCTACACCTTC,CASSLEGGNGYTF
-,TRBV11-3,TRBJ2-1,TRBD2,TGTGCCAGCAGCCAGCGGGAGGACTACAATGAGCAGTTCTTC,CASSQREDYNEQFF
-,TRBV7-7,TRBJ2-5,-,TGTGCTAGCAGCTTAGCAGGCGACGCTGCGGAGACCCAGTACTTC,CASSLAGDAAETQYF
-,TRBV5-5,TRBJ2-2,TRBD2,TGTGCCAGCAGCACGGGACTAGCGGGAGGACAGAGGGAGCTGTTTTTT,CASSTGLAGGQRELFF
-,TRBV7-2,TRBJ1-5,-,TGTGCCAGCAGCCGGGACAGCAATCAGCCCCAGCATTTT,CASSRDSNQPQHF
-,TRBV7-8,TRBJ2-5,-,TGTGCCAGCAGCTCAGTCTGGACCCAGTACTTC,CASSSVWTQYF
-,TRBV4-1,TRBJ2-1,-,TGCGCCAGCAGCCATGGGGGTAATGAGCAGTTCTTC,CASSHGGNEQFF
once,TRBV27,TRBJ2-1,TRBD2,TGTGCCAGCAGTCACGGGACTAGACACGAGCAGTTCTTC,CASSHGTRHEQFF
few,TRBV6-6,TRBJ2-3,-,TGTGCCAGCAGTTACGCTAGAACTAGCACAGATACGCAGTATTTT,CASSYARTSTDTQYF
-,TRBV6-6,TRBJ1-1,-,TGTGCCAGCCGCGGTAGGGGGAACACTGAAGCTTTCTTT,CASRGRGNTEAFF
medium-sized,TRBV28,TRBJ1-1,TRBD1,TGTGCCAGCACTCCGTGGGACAGAGTTGACGCTGAAGCTTTCTTT,CASTPWDRVDAEAFF
-,TRBV6-4,TRBJ1-1,-,TGTGCCAGCAGTGAGAGTTGGGGCACTGAAGCTTTCTTT,CASSESWGTEAFF
-,TRBV27,TRBJ2-7,TRBD2,TGTGCCAGCAGACCGACTAGCGGGAGCTCCTACGAGCAGTACTTC,CASRPTSGSSYEQYF
-,TRBV5-4,TRBJ2-2,TRBD2,TGTGCCAGCAGCCCGATAGGACTAGCGGGAGCCGGGGAGCTGTTTTTT,CASSPIGLAGAGELFF
-,TRBV5-1,TRBJ2-5,-,TGCGCCAGCAGCCCTTTTGGGGGGTTCCAAGAGACCCAGTACTTC,CASSPFGGFQETQYF
-,TRBV2,TRBJ1-5,-,TGTGCCAGCAGAGCAGTAAATCAGCCCCAGCATTTT,CASRAVNQPQHF
-,TRBV5-8,TRBJ2-1,TRBD2,TGTGCCAGCAGGTCCGGGCAGGCACGGACTAGCGGGAGGGCGAGACAGTTCTTC,CASRSGQARTSGRARQFF
-,TRBV28,TRBJ1-3,-,TGTGCCAGCAGTTTATTCGCGGGAAACACCATATATTTT,CASSLFAGNTIYF
-,TRBV2,TRBJ2-2,-,TGTGCCAGCAGTGTTCAGGGCTTAAAGAACACCGGGGAGCTGTTTTTT,CASSVQGLKNTGELFF
-,TRBV13,TRBJ2-5,-,TGTGCCAGCAGCCAGGAGGGCAGAGGGTACCAAGAGACCCAGTACTTC,CASSQEGRGYQETQYF
-,TRBV5-1,TRBJ2-7,-,TGCGCCAGCAGCCTCCGGGAATACACCTACGAGCAGTACTTC,CASSLREYTYEQYF
-,TRBV7-2,TRBJ1-1,-,TGTGCCAGCAGCTTAGTGCAGAGGGCTGAAGCTTTCTTT,CASSLVQRAEAFF
-,TRBV11-2,TRBJ1-6,-,TGTGCCAGCAGCTTAGAAAGGGGACAATTGGGCTCACCCCTCCACTTT,CASSLERGQLGSPLHF
-,TRBV7-6,TRBJ1-5,-,TGTGCCAGCAGCTTAGGAGCGGGTCAGCCCCAGCATTTT,CASSLGAGQPQHF
-,TRBV5-8,TRBJ2-7,-,TGTGCCAGGGACGGGCAGACAGCGCTTCAGAGCTCCTACGAGCAGTACTTC,CARDGQTALQSSYEQYF
-,TRBV7-8,TRBJ1-5,-,TGTGCCAGCAGCAATGGGGGGTACAATCAGCCCCAGCATTTT,CASSNGGYNQPQHF
-,TRBV29-1,TRBJ2-1,-,TGCAGCGCAAGGCCGAGCAGGTTGTACAATGAGCAGTTCTTC,CSARPSRLYNEQFF
-,TRBV2,TRBJ2-1,TRBD1,TGTGCCAGCAGCGGCAGAGTTTTGGGACAGGGGGCGCCGTCCGAGCAGTTCTTC,CASSGRVLGQGAPSEQFF
few,TRBV6-5,TRBJ2-7,-,TGTGCCAGCAGTTGGGGACGCGAGCAGTACTTC,CASSWGREQYF
-,TRBV2,TRBJ2-1,TRBD2,TGTGCCAGCAGGAGGGAGTTAGCGGGAGACAATGAGCAGTTCTTC,CASRRELAGDNEQFF